Listed below are T cell receptor beta chains from one sample, sequenced in a study of T cells after yellow fever vaccination. TCRdb independently ran MiXCR on the 5' RACE reads; one entry per CDR3 protein. The data contain 300,000 or so distinct CDR3 sequences, about 6.6% of them singletons. The material sequenced was PBMCs, taken more than 40 days after the first yellow fever vaccination. Receptor source: a man aged 18 to 29 who received the YFV17D yellow fever vaccine. Both conserved end residues are part of each CDR3. The D gene is left open where the match is weak. Size is omitted from some rows. Given values are once, few, many or a class for expanded clones.

D	V	J	size	CDR3	DNA
-	TRBV25-1	TRBJ1-1	-	CASSYHDTEAFF	TGTGCCAGCAGTTATCACGACACTGAAGCTTTCTTT
TRBD1	TRBV27	TRBJ1-2	many	CASSQQGNYGYTF	TGTGCCAGCAGTCAACAGGGGAACTATGGCTACACCTTC
TRBD1	TRBV12-3/TRBV12-4	TRBJ2-3	few	CASSPQTGGYTQYF	TGTGCCAGCAGTCCCCAGACAGGGGGGTATACGCAGTATTTT
TRBD2	TRBV11-2	TRBJ2-3	few	CASTKTILAGNTDTQYF	TGTGCCAGCACTAAAACGATTCTAGCGGGGAACACAGATACGCAGTATTTT
TRBD1	TRBV27	TRBJ1-5	few	CASSSSRGGNQPQHF	TGTGCCAGCAGTTCCAGCAGGGGGGGCAATCAGCCCCAGCATTTT
-	TRBV25-1	TRBJ1-2	few	CASSEQRGYDYGYTF	TGTGCCAGCAGTGAACAGCGAGGGTATGACTATGGCTACACCTTC
TRBD1	TRBV5-5	TRBJ2-3	-	CASSPRRQGAGGTDTQYF	TGTGCCAGCTCCCCCCGGCGACAGGGGGCTGGGGGCACAGATACGCAGTATTTT
-	TRBV20-1	TRBJ2-2	-	CSASPLVGFGELFF	TGCAGTGCTAGTCCTCTTGTGGGTTTCGGGGAGCTGTTTTTT
-	TRBV7-2	TRBJ2-2	many	CASSWTLTNTGELFF	TGTGCCAGCAGCTGGACGCTTACGAACACCGGGGAGCTGTTTTTT
TRBD2	TRBV12-3/TRBV12-4	TRBJ2-1	few	CASSVRLAGYPVEQFF	TGTGCCAGCAGTGTGCGACTAGCGGGGTACCCTGTTGAGCAGTTCTTC
TRBD2	TRBV20-1	TRBJ2-1	-	CSAAGTSVNEQFF	TGCAGTGCTGCCGGGACTAGCGTCAATGAGCAGTTCTTC
TRBD1	TRBV6-5	TRBJ2-3	-	CASSADPDRTYTDTQYF	TGTGCCAGCAGCGCCGACCCGGACAGGACCTACACAGATACGCAGTATTTT
-	TRBV4-2	TRBJ1-1	few	CASSQDLRGGNTEAFF	TGTGCCAGCAGCCAAGATCTCAGGGGCGGGAACACTGAAGCTTTCTTT
TRBD1	TRBV27	TRBJ1-1	many	CASSLTGDEGTEAFF	TGTGCCAGCAGTTTAACAGGGGACGAGGGGACTGAAGCTTTCTTT
-	TRBV20-1	TRBJ2-1	-	CSARPSGAVSYNEQFF	TGCAGTGCTAGACCTTCGGGAGCGGTGTCCTACAATGAGCAGTTCTTC
-	TRBV6-4	TRBJ2-1	-	CASRGQPLDNEQFF	TGTGCCAGCAGAGGACAGCCCCTCGACAATGAGCAGTTCTTC
-	TRBV5-1	TRBJ2-5	many	CASNIGTPQETQYF	TGCGCCAGCAATATAGGGACACCCCAAGAGACCCAGTACTTC
TRBD1	TRBV5-4	TRBJ2-2	-	CASSSTGDAGELFF	TGTGCCAGCAGCTCAACAGGGGATGCCGGGGAGCTGTTTTTT
-	TRBV7-2	TRBJ2-5	many	CASSPNQETQYF	TGTGCCAGCAGCCCGAACCAAGAGACCCAGTACTTC
TRBD1	TRBV5-4	TRBJ1-2	many	CASSLRGGVANYGYTF	TGTGCCAGCAGCCTCAGGGGGGGGGTAGCTAACTATGGCTACACCTTC
-	TRBV7-3	TRBJ2-1	-	CASSLNGPPPPYNEQFF	TGTGCCAGCAGCTTAAACGGTCCCCCACCGCCTTACAATGAGCAGTTCTTC
TRBD1	TRBV12-3/TRBV12-4	TRBJ2-7	-	CASSLGQGEIYEQYF	TGTGCCAGCAGTTTAGGACAGGGAGAAATCTACGAGCAGTACTTC
TRBD1	TRBV7-9	TRBJ2-6	few	CASSTRQGWSGANVLTF	TGTGCCAGCAGCACCAGACAGGGGTGGTCTGGGGCCAACGTCCTGACTTTC
TRBD2	TRBV20-1	TRBJ2-1	many	CSARDQRGTYNEQFF	TGCAGTGCTAGAGATCAGCGGGGAACCTACAATGAGCAGTTCTTC
-	TRBV7-8	TRBJ1-4	-	CASSLRVGEDEKLFF	TGTGCCAGCAGCTTACGGGTGGGGGAGGATGAAAAACTGTTTTTT
-	TRBV6-5	TRBJ2-4	few	CASSYSLEIAKNIQYF	TGTGCCAGCAGTTACTCACTGGAAATAGCCAAAAACATTCAGTACTTC
-	TRBV20-1	TRBJ1-3	many	CSARVGSISGNTIYF	TGCAGTGCTAGAGTCGGGTCCATCTCTGGAAACACCATATATTTT
TRBD1	TRBV30	TRBJ2-7	many	CAWSAGQGTYEQYF	TGTGCCTGGAGTGCCGGACAGGGTACCTACGAGCAGTACTTC
-	TRBV24-1	TRBJ1-2	-	CATSPGSSVYGYTF	TGTGCCACCAGTCCCGGAAGTTCGGTATATGGCTACACCTTC
-	TRBV5-1	TRBJ2-1	-	CASSGLYEQFF	TGCGCCAGCAGCGGGCTCTATGAGCAGTTCTTC
TRBD1	TRBV4-2	TRBJ2-3	-	CASSQAGRTGLTDTQYF	TGTGCCAGCAGCCAAGCTGGGCGGACAGGACTCACAGATACGCAGTATTTT
-	TRBV28	TRBJ1-2	-	CASTQGQGYTF	TGTGCCAGCACCCAAGGGCAGGGCTACACCTTC
-	TRBV5-1	TRBJ2-5	few	CASSLGRALPGETQYF	TGCGCCAGCAGCTTGGGCAGGGCCCTACCGGGAGAGACCCAGTACTTC
TRBD2	TRBV28	TRBJ2-3	-	CASSSVGLAGRSSTDTQYF	TGTGCCAGCAGTTCCGTTGGACTAGCGGGGAGGTCTAGCACAGATACGCAGTATTTT
-	TRBV12-3/TRBV12-4	TRBJ2-2	-	CASSYQGGTGELFF	TGTGCCAGCAGCTACCAAGGGGGCACCGGGGAGCTGTTTTTT
TRBD2	TRBV12-3/TRBV12-4	TRBJ2-2	few	CASSTRAGGLLGGELFF	TGTGCCAGCAGTACGCGAGCGGGGGGGCTGCTTGGCGGGGAGCTGTTTTTT
TRBD1	TRBV4-1	TRBJ2-5	many	CASSRDREMETQYF	TGCGCCAGCAGCCGGGACAGGGAGATGGAGACCCAGTACTTC
-	TRBV6-2/TRBV6-3	TRBJ2-7	few	CASSFLALSQAYEQYF	TGTGCCAGCAGTTTCTTGGCGCTATCCCAGGCCTACGAGCAGTACTTC
TRBD2	TRBV4-1	TRBJ2-1	few	CASSQVGLAANEQFF	TGCGCCAGCAGCCAAGTGGGACTAGCGGCCAATGAGCAGTTCTTC
-	TRBV5-1	TRBJ2-3	few	CASSLGLGIHSTDTQYF	TGCGCCAGCAGCTTGGGTCTCGGGATCCATAGCACAGATACGCAGTATTTT
-	TRBV2	TRBJ1-1	-	CASSFGALEAFF	TGTGCCAGCAGTTTCGGGGCATTAGAAGCTTTCTTT
-	TRBV18	TRBJ1-1	-	CASSDSGDSEAFF	TGTGCCAGCTCAGATAGTGGAGACAGTGAAGCTTTCTTT
TRBD2	TRBV7-9	TRBJ2-3	-	CASSLLAGDPTDTQYF	TGTGCCAGCAGCTTGTTGGCGGGGGACCCCACAGATACGCAGTATTTT
-	TRBV12-3/TRBV12-4	TRBJ2-1	few	CASSLGKTNEQFF	TGTGCCAGCAGCCTAGGGAAAACCAATGAGCAGTTCTTC
TRBD2	TRBV4-1	TRBJ2-2	few	CASRAPSGVSETGELFF	TGCGCCAGCAGAGCGCCCAGCGGGGTATCCGAGACCGGGGAGCTGTTTTTT
TRBD2	TRBV20-1	TRBJ2-1	-	CSASPPGGYNEQFF	TGCAGTGCTAGCCCCCCCGGGGGGTACAATGAGCAGTTCTTC